This TCR beta chain was identified in a study of STAT5B mutations in CD4+ large granular lymphocyte leukemia. The study, taken as a whole, reports: No patients shared main leukemic clonotypes, though around 27% appeared at low frequency elsewhere. Compared with healthy controls (2/35), patient top clones favored TRBV06 (8/27). Without putative leukemic clones, patient CD4-sorted repertoires remained more clonal than healthy CD4+ repertoires.

Germline CDR1 SGHAT, CDR2 FQNNGV. The CDR3 length is 15 residues. The V end was cut by 3 bases, the J end by 4 bases, with 14 bases between. Sequencing was at survey level. TCRdb's table, derived via immunoSEQ multiplex PCR, lists solely in-frame clones and lacks some. The sample contains 30,000 to 35,000 clones, about four fifths of which appear only once. Of note for this clone: What it binds is not known.

This TCR was recovered from a human donor in good health. V usage is TRBV11-2 and J usage is TRBJ2-3, with D perhaps matching TRBD2 (5 bases). The material sequenced was CD4+ T cells from blood buffy coats. For the CDR3, the DNA is TGTGCCAGCAGCTTCGGCGGGCCTCCAGCAGATACGCAGTATTTT. As protein: CASSFGGPPADTQYF.